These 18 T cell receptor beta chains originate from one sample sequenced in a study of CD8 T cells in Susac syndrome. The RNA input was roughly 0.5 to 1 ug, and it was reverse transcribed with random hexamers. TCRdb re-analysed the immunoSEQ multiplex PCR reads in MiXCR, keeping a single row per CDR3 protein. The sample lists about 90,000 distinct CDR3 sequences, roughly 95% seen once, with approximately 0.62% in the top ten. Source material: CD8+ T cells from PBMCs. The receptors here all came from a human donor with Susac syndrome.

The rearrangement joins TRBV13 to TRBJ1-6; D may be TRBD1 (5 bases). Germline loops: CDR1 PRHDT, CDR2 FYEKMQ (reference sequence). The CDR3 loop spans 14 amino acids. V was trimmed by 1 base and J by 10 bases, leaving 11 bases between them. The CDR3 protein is CASSLAPGKSPLHF. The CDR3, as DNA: TGTGCCAGCAGCTTAGCTCCAGGGAAATCACCCCTCCACTTT.

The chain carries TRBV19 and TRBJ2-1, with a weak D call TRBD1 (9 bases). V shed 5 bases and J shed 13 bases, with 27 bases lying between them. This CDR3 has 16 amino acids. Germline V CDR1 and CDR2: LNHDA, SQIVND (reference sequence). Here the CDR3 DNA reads TGTGCCAGTAGTCCAGGGACAGGGAGGCTAGCGGGTCTTCAGTTCTTC. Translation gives CASSPGTGRLAGLQFF.

CDR3 sequence: CAWSGGWGETQYF. The CDR3 DNA reads TGTGCCTGGAGCGGCGGGTGGGGTGAGACCCAGTACTTC. J is TRBJ2-5 and V is TRBV30; D may be TRBD2 (5 bases). This CDR3 has 13 residues. From germline, CDR1 is GTSNPN and CDR2 SVGIG (reference sequence). Between the trimmed V and J ends, which lost 3 bases and 5 bases, there was a span of 13 bases.

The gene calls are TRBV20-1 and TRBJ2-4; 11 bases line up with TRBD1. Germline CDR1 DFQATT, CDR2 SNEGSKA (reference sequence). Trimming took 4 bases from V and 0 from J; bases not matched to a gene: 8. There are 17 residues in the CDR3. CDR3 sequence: CSAKGQGELLAKNIQYF. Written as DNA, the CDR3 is TGCAGTGCTAAGGGACAGGGGGAATTATTAGCCAAAAACATTCAGTACTTC.

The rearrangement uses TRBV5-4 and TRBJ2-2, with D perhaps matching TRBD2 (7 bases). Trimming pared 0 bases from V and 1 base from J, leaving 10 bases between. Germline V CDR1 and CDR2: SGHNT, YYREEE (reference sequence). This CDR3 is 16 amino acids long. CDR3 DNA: TGTGCCAGCAGCTTGGAGGGGGGGCGGAACACCGGGGAGCTGTTTTTT. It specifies CASSLEGGRNTGELFF.

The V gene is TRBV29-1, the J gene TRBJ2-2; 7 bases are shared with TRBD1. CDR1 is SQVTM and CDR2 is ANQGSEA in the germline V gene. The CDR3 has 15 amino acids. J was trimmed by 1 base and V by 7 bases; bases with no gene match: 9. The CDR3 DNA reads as TGCAGCGCCTACCGGGGACAGCGGAACACCGGGGAGCTGTTTTTT. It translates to CSAYRGQRNTGELFF.

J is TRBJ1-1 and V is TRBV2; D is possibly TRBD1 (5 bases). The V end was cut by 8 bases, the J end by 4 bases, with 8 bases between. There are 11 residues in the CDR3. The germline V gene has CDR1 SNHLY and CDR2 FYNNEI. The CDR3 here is CASPGTTEAFF. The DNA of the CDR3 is TGTGCCAGCCCAGGGACCACTGAAGCTTTCTTT.

The CDR3 is CASSLIVNTEAFF. The CDR3 DNA reads TGCGCCAGCAGCTTGATAGTGAACACTGAAGCTTTCTTT. The chain recombines TRBV5-1 with TRBJ1-1; D is ambiguous. The CDR3 length is 13 residues. The V end was cut by 1 base, the J end by 0 bases, with 4 bases between. CDR1 is SGHRS and CDR2 is YFSETQ in the germline V gene.

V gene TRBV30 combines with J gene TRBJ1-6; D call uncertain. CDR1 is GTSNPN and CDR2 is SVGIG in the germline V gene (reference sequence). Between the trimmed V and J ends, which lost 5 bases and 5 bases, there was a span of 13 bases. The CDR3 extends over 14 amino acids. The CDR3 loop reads CAWLSVRDNSPLHF. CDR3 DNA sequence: TGTGCCTGGTTGTCGGTCAGAGATAATTCACCCCTCCACTTT.

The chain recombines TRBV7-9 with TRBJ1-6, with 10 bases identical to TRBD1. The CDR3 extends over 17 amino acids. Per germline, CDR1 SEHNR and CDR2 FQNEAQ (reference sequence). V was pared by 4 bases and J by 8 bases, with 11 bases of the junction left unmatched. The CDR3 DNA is TGTGCCAGCAGCTCCGAATCTAGGACAGGGGGTGATTCACCCCTCCACTTT. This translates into CASSSESRTGGDSPLHF.

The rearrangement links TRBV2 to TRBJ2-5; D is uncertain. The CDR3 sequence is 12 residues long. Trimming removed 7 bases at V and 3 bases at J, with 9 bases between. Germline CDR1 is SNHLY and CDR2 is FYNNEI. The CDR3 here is CASTDTEETQYF. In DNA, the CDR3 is TGTGCCAGCACTGACACAGAAGAGACCCAGTACTTC.

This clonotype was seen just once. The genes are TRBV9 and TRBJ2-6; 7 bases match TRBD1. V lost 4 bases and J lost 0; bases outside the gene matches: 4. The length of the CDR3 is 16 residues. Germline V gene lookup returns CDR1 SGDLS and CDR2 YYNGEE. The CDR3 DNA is TGTGCCAGCAGCAAGACAGGGAGCTCTGGGGCCAACGTCCTGACTTTC. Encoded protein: CASSKTGSSGANVLTF.

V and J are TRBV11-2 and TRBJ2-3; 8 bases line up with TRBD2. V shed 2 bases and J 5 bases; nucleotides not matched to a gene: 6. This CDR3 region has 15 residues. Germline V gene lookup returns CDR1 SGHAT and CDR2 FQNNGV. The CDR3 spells CASSLLSSGGDTQYF. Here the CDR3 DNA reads TGTGCCAGCAGCTTACTTTCCAGCGGGGGAGATACGCAGTATTTT.

For the CDR3, the DNA is TGTGCCAGCAGTGACAGGCCGGACTATGGCTACACCTTC. Its protein is CASSDRPDYGYTF. V and J are TRBV6-5 and TRBJ1-2; D is perhaps TRBD1 (6 bases). The CDR3 extends over 13 amino acids. The germline CDR1 and CDR2 sequences are MNHEY and SVGAGI. Trimming stripped 5 bases from V and 3 bases from J, with 10 bases between.

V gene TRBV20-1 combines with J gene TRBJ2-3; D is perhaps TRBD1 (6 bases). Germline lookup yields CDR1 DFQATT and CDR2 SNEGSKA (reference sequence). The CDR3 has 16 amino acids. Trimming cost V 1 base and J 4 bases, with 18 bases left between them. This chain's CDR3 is CSARAPTGLRADTQYF. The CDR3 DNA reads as TGCAGTGCTAGAGCACCGACAGGTCTTCGGGCAGATACGCAGTATTTT.

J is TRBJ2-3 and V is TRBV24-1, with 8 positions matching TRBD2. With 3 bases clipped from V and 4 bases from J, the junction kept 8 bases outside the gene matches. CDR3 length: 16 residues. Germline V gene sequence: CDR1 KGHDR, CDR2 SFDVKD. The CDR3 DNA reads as TGTGCCACCAGTGATCCCAGCGGGGGAGAGCCAGATACGCAGTATTTT. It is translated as CATSDPSGGEPDTQYF.

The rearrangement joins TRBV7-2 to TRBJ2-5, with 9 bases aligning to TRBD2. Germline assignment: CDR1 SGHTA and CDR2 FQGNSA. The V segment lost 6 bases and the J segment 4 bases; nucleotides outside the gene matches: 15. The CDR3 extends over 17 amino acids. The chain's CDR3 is CASSQNMWTAGGETQYF. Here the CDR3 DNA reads TGTGCCAGCAGTCAAAATATGTGGACAGCGGGAGGAGAGACCCAGTACTTC.

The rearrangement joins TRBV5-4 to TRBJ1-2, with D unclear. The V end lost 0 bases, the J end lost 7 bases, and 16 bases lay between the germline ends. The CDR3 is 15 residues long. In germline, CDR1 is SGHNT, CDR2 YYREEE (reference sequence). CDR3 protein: CASSLARQDFGGYTF. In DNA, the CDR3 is TGTGCCAGCAGCTTGGCCCGCCAAGACTTTGGTGGCTACACCTTC.